In this sample, the clone carrying this TCR beta chain turned up once. As yet, its antigen is unknown. The data were obtained in a study of OX40 agonist ivuxolimab in advanced cancers. General observations from the study: On average, a greater number of expanded clones characterised CD8+ T cells relative to CD4+.

Sequencing used immunoSEQ multiplex PCR; TCRdb keeps in-frame clones, though not all of them. Of over 85,000 clones listed, about 86% are singletons. This CDR3 is built from 13 residues. The V and J ends lost 3 bases and 5 bases respectively, with 8 bases between them. Germline CDR1 and CDR2: WNHNN and SYGVQD (reference sequence). The sequence came from an adult with an advanced solid tumor such as melanoma, head and neck, liver or kidney cancer. The source was CD4+ or CD8+ T cells sorted from blood, collected in a trial of the OX40 agonist ivuxolimab. The chain joins TRBV10-1 to TRBJ2-1, with unresolved D. CDR3 residues: CASSEKKNNEQFF. CDR3 nucleotide sequence: TGCGCCAGCAGTGAAAAGAAGAACAATGAGCAGTTCTTC.